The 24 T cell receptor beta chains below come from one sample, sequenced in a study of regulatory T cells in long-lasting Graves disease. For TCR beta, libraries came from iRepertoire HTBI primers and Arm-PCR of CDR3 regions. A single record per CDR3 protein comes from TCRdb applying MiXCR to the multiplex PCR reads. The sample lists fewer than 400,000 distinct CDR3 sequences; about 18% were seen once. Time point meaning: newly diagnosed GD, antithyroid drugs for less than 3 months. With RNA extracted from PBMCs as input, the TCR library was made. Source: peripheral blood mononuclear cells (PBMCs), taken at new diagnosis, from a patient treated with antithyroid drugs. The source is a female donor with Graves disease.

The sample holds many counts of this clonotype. The CDR3 sequence: CASSPGLVDTGELFF. In DNA form, the CDR3 reads TGTGCCAGCAGCCCCGGACTAGTCGACACCGGGGAGCTGTTTTTT. V gene TRBV28 combines with J gene TRBJ2-2; TRBD2 matches 7 bases. V was pared by 6 bases and J by 3 bases, with 7 bases of the junction left unmatched. The germline V gene has CDR1 MDHEN and CDR2 SYDVKM. The CDR3 has 15 residues.

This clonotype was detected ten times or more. CDR3 bases: TGTGCCAGCAGTGACTTAGGAGGCTTTAATTCACCCCTCCACTTT. The encoded protein is CASSDLGGFNSPLHF. V gene TRBV6-1 combines with J gene TRBJ1-6; no definite D call. The V and J ends lost 3 bases and 6 bases respectively, with 12 bases between them. Germline loops: CDR1 MNHNS, CDR2 SASEGT. The CDR3 has 15 residues.

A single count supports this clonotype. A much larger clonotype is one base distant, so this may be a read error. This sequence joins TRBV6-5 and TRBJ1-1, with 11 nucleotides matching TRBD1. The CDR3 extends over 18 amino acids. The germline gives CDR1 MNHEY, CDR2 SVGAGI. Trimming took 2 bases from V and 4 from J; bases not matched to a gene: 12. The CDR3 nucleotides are TGTGCCAGCAGTTACGGGGGGACAGGGGGGAAGGTAAGCACTGAAGCTTTCTTT. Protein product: CASSYGGTGGKVSTEAFF.

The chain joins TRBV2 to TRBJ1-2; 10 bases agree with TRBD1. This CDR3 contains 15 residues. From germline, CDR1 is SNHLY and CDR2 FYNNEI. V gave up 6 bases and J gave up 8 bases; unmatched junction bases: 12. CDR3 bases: TGTGCCAGCAGCCAAACTCCGGGACAGGGGCCCGGCTACACCTTC. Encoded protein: CASSQTPGQGPGYTF.

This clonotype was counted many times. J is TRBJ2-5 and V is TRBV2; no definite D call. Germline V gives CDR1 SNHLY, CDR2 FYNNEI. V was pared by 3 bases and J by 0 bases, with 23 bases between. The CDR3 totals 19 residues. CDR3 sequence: CASSDPGRGEDRYQETQYF. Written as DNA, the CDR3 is TGTGCCAGCAGTGACCCAGGACGAGGAGAAGATAGGTACCAAGAGACCCAGTACTTC.

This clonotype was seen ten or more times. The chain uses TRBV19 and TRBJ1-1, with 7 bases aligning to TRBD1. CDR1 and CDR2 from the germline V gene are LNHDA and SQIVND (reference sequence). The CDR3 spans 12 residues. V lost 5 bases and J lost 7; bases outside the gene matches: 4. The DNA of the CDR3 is TGTGCCAGTAGTTCAGGGGGACTTGAAGCTTTCTTT. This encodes CASSSGGLEAFF.

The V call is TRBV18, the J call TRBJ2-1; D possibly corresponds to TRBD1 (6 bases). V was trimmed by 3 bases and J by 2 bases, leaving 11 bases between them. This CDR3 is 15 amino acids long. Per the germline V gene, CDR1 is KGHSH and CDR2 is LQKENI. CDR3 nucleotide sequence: TGTGCCAGCTCACCCAGGACAGTCGCCTACAATGAGCAGTTCTTC. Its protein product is CASSPRTVAYNEQFF.

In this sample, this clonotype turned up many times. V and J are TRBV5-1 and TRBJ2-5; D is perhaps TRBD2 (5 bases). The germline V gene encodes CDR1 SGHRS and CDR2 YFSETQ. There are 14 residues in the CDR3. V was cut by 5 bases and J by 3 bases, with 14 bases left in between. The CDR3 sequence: CASSSGPAEETQYF. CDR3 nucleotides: TGCGCCAGCAGTTCCGGACCAGCGGAAGAGACCCAGTACTTC.

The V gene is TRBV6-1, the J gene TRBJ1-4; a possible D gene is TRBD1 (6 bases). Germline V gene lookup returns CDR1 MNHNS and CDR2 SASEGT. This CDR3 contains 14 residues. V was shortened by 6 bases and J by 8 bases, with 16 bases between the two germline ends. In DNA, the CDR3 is TGTGCCAGCAGCGGGACACACCTGAAAGAAAAACTGTTTTTT. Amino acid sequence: CASSGTHLKEKLFF.

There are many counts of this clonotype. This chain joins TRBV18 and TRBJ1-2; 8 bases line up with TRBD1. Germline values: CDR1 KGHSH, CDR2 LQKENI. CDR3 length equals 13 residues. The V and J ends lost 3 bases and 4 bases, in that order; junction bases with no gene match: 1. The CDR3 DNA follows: TGTGCCAGCTCACCGGACAGGGCCTATGGCTACACCTTC. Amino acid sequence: CASSPDRAYGYTF.

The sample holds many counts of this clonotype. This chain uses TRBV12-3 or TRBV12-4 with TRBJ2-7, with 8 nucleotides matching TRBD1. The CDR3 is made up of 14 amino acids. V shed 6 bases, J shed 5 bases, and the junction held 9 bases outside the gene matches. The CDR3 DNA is TGTGCCAGCAGATCCGTGGACAGGGAGGACGAGCAGTACTTC. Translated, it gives CASRSVDREDEQYF.

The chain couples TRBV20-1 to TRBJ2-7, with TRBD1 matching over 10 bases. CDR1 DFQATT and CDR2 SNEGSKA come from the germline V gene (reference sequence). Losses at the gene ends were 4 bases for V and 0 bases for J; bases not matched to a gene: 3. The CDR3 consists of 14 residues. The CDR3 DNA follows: TGCAGTGCTACTGGACAGGGGGGCTCCTACGAGCAGTACTTC. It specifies CSATGQGGSYEQYF.

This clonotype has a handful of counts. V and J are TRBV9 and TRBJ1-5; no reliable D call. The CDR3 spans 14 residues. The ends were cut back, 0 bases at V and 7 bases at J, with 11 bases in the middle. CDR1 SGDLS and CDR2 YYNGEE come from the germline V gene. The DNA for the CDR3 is TGTGCCAGCAGCGTAGGGCCTGGCGAGCAGCCCCAGCATTTT. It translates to CASSVGPGEQPQHF.

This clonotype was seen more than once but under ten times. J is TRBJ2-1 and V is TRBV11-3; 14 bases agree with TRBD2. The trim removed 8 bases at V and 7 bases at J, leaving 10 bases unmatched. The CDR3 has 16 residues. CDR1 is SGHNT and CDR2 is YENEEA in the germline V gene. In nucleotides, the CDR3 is TGTGCCAGCGGCGGGACTAGCGGGAGCTGGTCGAATGAGCAGTTCTTC. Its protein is CASGGTSGSWSNEQFF.

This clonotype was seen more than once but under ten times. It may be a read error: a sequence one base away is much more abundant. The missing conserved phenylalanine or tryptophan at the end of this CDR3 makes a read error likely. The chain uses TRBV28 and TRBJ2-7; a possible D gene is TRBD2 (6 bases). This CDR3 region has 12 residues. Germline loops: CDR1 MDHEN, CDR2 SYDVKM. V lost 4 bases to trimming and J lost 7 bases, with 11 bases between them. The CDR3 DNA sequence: TGTGCCAGCAGTTGGGGGGAAAGGGAGCAGTACTCC. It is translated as CASSWGEREQYS.

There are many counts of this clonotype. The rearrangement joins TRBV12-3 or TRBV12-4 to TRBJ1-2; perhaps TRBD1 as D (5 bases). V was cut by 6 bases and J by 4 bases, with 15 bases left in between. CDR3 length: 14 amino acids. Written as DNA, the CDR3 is TGTGCCAGCAGACGGGACTTTTTAATCTATGGCTACACCTTC. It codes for CASRRDFLIYGYTF.

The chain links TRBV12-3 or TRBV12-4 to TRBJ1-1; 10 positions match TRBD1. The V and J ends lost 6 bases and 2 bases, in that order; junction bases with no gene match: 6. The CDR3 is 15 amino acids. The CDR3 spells CASSTGTGVNTEAFF. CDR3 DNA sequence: TGTGCCAGCAGCACCGGGACAGGGGTTAACACTGAAGCTTTCTTT.

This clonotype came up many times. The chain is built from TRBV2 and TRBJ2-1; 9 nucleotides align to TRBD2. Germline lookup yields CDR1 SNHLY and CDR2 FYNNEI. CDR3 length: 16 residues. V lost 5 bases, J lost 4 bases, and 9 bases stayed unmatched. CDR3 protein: CASSPPGLAIYNEQFF. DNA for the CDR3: TGTGCCAGCAGTCCTCCTGGACTAGCGATATACAATGAGCAGTTCTTC.

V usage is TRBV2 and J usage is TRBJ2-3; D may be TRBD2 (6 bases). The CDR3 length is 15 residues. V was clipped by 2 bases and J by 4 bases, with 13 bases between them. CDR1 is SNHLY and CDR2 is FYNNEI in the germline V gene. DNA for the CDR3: TGTGCCAGCAGTGAATGGGTGGGAGGACCAGATACGCAGTATTTT. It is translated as CASSEWVGGPDTQYF.

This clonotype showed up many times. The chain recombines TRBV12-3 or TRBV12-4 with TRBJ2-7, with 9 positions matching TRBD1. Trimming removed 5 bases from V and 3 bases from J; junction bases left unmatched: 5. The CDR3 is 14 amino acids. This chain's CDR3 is CASSRGTGRYEQYF. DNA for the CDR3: TGTGCCAGCAGTCGGGGGACAGGGCGCTACGAGCAGTACTTC.

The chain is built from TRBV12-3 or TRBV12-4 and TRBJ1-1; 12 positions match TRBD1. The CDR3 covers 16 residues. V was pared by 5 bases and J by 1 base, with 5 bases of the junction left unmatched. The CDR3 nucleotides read TGTGCCAGCAGTGCAGGGACAGGGGGCTGGAACACTGAAGCTTTCTTT. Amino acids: CASSAGTGGWNTEAFF.

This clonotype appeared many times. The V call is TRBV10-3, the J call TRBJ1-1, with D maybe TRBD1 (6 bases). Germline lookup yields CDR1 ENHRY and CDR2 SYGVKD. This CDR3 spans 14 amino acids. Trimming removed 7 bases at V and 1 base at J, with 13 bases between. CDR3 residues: CAINYRDENTEAFF. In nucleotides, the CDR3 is TGTGCCATCAACTACAGGGACGAGAACACTGAAGCTTTCTTT.

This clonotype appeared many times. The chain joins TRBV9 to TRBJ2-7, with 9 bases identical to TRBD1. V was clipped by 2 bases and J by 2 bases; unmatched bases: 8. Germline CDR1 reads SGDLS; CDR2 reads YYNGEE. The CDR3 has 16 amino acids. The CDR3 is CASSVTRDRDTYEQYF. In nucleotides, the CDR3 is TGTGCCAGCAGCGTGACGAGGGACAGGGACACCTACGAGCAGTACTTC.

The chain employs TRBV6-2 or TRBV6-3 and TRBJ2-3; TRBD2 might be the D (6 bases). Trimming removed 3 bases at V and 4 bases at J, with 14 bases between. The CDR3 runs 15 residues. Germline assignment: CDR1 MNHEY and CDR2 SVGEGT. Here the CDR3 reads CASSYRGSRADTQYF. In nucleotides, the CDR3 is TGTGCCAGCAGTTATCGGGGGAGTAGGGCAGATACGCAGTATTTT.